The 25 T cell receptor beta chains given below trace back to one sample, sequenced in a study of beta chain features in type 1 diabetes. The study reverse transcribed the entire isolated RNA, so it sequenced expressed TCRB transcripts. Profiling relied on immunoSEQ multiplex PCR, and the TCRdb table lists in-frame clones only, not all of them. The sample lists under 500,000 clones; roughly 31% were seen once. The sample consisted of naive CD4+ T cells from blood. The receptors were gathered from a man between 18 and 29 years old in good health.

The chain uses TRBV5-4 and TRBJ2-5, with TRBD2 as a possible D gene (6 bases). The CDR3 contains 14 residues. V was pared by 1 base and J by 2 bases, with 9 bases between. Germline V gives CDR1 SGHNT, CDR2 YYREEE (reference sequence). The DNA for the CDR3 is TGTGCCAGCAGCTTGCGAGGGAGGCAAGAGACCCAGTACTTC. Residues: CASSLRGRQETQYF.

The genes are TRBV10-3 and TRBJ1-1; TRBD1 matches at 9 bases. Germline lookup yields CDR1 ENHRY and CDR2 SYGVKD. The CDR3 runs to 15 residues. The junction had 3 bases not matched to a gene; V was cut back by 0 bases and J by 4 bases. CDR3 sequence: CAISESGTGFTEAFF. The CDR3 region has the DNA TGTGCCATCAGTGAGTCGGGGACAGGGTTCACTGAAGCTTTCTTT.

There are a few counts of this clone. The chain uses TRBV25-1 and TRBJ2-1, with D tentatively TRBD2 (6 bases). V lost 4 bases to trimming and J lost 4 bases, with 8 bases between them. This CDR3 has 13 residues. Germline V lookup: CDR1 MGHDK, CDR2 SYGVNS. CDR3 sequence reads: CASSGGLYNEQFF. The DNA of the CDR3 is TGTGCCAGCAGTGGGGGACTGTACAATGAGCAGTTCTTC. Using reference TRBV25-1 and TRBJ2-1 for the parts outside the CDR3, the full variable domain is EADIYQTPRYLVIGTGKKITLECSQTMGHDKMYWYQQDPGMELHLIHYSYGVNSTEKGDLSSESTVSRIRTEHFPLTLESARPSHTSQYLCASSGGLYNEQFFGPGTRLTVL.

This chain connects TRBV7-3 to TRBJ2-5; no clear D gene. The CDR3 is 13 amino acids. From germline, CDR1 is SGHTA and CDR2 FQGTGA. V lost 5 bases and J 3 bases, leaving 10 bases between the germline ends. The CDR3 protein is CASSRGPKETQYF. The CDR3 DNA reads as TGTGCCAGCAGCAGAGGTCCTAAAGAGACCCAGTACTTC.

This clone showed up just a few times. The V gene is TRBV5-4, the J gene TRBJ2-5; the match to TRBD2 covers 7 bases. CDR3 length: 15 residues. Per the germline V gene, CDR1 is SGHNT and CDR2 is YYREEE (reference sequence). Trimming removed 2 bases from V and 2 bases from J; junction bases left unmatched: 6. CDR3 sequence (DNA): TGTGCCAGCAGCTTTCGGGGAGGGAGGCAAGAGACCCAGTACTTC. This gives the protein CASSFRGGRQETQYF.

The V call is TRBV29-1, the J call TRBJ2-1; D call uncertain. The CDR3 has 14 amino acids. The V end lost 1 base, the J end lost 0 bases, and 7 bases lay between the germline ends. Per the germline V gene, CDR1 is SQVTM and CDR2 is ANQGSEA. Here the CDR3 DNA reads TGCAGCGTTGAAGCCAGGTCCTCCTACAATGAGCAGTTCTTC. This encodes CSVEARSSYNEQFF.

V and J are TRBV15 and TRBJ1-1, with D unclear. The CDR3 length is 12 residues. The V end lost 1 base, the J end lost 3 bases, and 3 bases lay between the germline ends. Germline V lookup: CDR1 LNHNV, CDR2 YYDKDF (reference sequence). The CDR3 nucleotides read TGTGCCACCAGCAGAGTTTACACTGAAGCTTTCTTT. Its protein is CATSRVYTEAFF.

The chain is built from TRBV4-1 and TRBJ1-5; a possible D gene is TRBD1 (5 bases). Per germline, CDR1 MGHRA and CDR2 YSYEKL. Trimming shortened V by 0 bases and J by 2 bases, and 11 bases separated the two germline ends. This CDR3 has 16 residues. The CDR3 DNA reads TGCGCCAGCAGCCAAGAGGGGGGACTGGGCAATCAGCCCCAGCATTTT. Protein sequence: CASSQEGGLGNQPQHF.

This clone was found a few times. This chain joins TRBV9 and TRBJ2-7; D is ambiguous. The CDR3 loop spans 15 amino acids. V was cut by 2 bases and J by 4 bases, with 16 bases left in between. Germline V lookup: CDR1 SGDLS, CDR2 YYNGEE. CDR3 DNA sequence: TGTGCCAGCAGCGTCGAAGGTGGGTCACTTTACGAGCAGTACTTC. Amino acids: CASSVEGGSLYEQYF.

This clone was seen only a few times. The V gene is TRBV6-5, the J gene TRBJ2-5; TRBD1 matches at 10 bases. CDR3 length equals 14 residues. Germline CDR1 reads MNHEY; CDR2 reads SVGAGI. V trimming: 4 bases; J trimming: 4 bases; junction bases outside the gene matches: 3. The CDR3 spells CASSSGQGRETQYF. The CDR3 DNA reads as TGTGCCAGCAGTTCGGGACAGGGGAGAGAGACCCAGTACTTC.

The V call is TRBV30, the J call TRBJ2-5; D is perhaps TRBD2 (6 bases). The last part of the DNA fits TRBJ2-7 better; the J call may be wrong. The CDR3 loop spans 13 amino acids. Germline V CDR1 and CDR2: GTSNPN, SVGIG (reference sequence). Here the CDR3 reads CAWSVGGTYEQYF. DNA for the CDR3: TGTGCCTGGAGTGTCGGGGGAACCTACGAGCAGTACTTC.

This clone was seen only a few times. The chain couples TRBV4-3 to TRBJ2-7; TRBD1 matches at 7 bases. The CDR3 covers 17 residues. After removal of 4 bases from V and 0 bases from J, the junction contained 12 bases not matched to a gene. Germline values: CDR1 LGHNA, CDR2 YSLEER. In nucleotides, the CDR3 is TGCGCCAGCAGCCCTGGGGCAGGGACAGCCAGCTCCTACGAGCAGTACTTC. Its protein is CASSPGAGTASSYEQYF.

This clone was counted only a few times. J is TRBJ1-1 and V is TRBV7-2; the match to TRBD1 covers 7 bases. The CDR3 runs to 13 residues. CDR1 and CDR2 from the germline V gene are SGHTA and FQGNSA. J gave up 7 bases and V 5 bases, and 7 bases lay outside the gene matches. The CDR3 bases are TGTGCCAGCAGCGTGGACAGGAAAGTTGAAGCTTTCTTT. It codes for CASSVDRKVEAFF.

The gene calls are TRBV27 and TRBJ2-1; tentative D call: TRBD2 (6 bases). This CDR3 is built from 15 residues. Germline V gene data show CDR1 as MNHEY and CDR2 as SMNVEV (reference sequence). V lost 3 bases, J lost 3 bases, and 12 bases lay in between. CDR3 residues: CASSFAGGNYNEQFF. The CDR3 DNA is TGTGCCAGCAGTTTTGCCGGAGGGAACTACAATGAGCAGTTCTTC.

This clone was counted between two and nine times. The rearrangement uses TRBV4-1 and TRBJ2-7; 7 positions agree with TRBD1. Trimming cost V 0 bases and J 3 bases; bases outside gene matches: 8. Germline CDR1 reads MGHRA; CDR2 reads YSYEKL. This CDR3 spans 16 amino acids. The CDR3: CASSQDLGGAIYEQYF. The CDR3, as DNA: TGCGCCAGCAGCCAAGATTTAGGGGGCGCGATCTACGAGCAGTACTTC.

V usage is TRBV7-2 and J usage is TRBJ2-5; D unclear. V shed 5 bases and J shed 4 bases, with 11 bases lying between them. The CDR3 has 13 amino acids. CDR1 and CDR2 (germline): SGHTA, FQGNSA. Here the CDR3 DNA reads TGTGCCAGCAGCCGCCAAGGGCGAGAGACCCAGTACTTC. It yields the protein CASSRQGRETQYF.

This clone was seen more than once but under ten times. This rearrangement joins TRBV7-2 to TRBJ2-1; D gene ambiguous. Germline CDR1 reads SGHTA; CDR2 reads FQGNSA. The V end lost 1 base, the J end lost 0 bases, and 10 bases lay between the germline ends. This CDR3 is 16 amino acids long. CDR3 sequence: CASSLGGARSYNEQFF. The CDR3 DNA reads TGTGCCAGCAGCTTAGGTGGAGCGCGCTCCTACAATGAGCAGTTCTTC.

This sequence joins TRBV9 and TRBJ2-3, with 9 bases that match TRBD2. Trimming cost V 3 bases and J 4 bases; bases outside gene matches: 15. CDR1 is SGDLS, CDR2 YYNGEE, per germline. This CDR3 comprises 18 residues. CDR3 protein: CASSGHAGGGRAPDTQYF. CDR3 nucleotides: TGTGCCAGCAGCGGCCATGCAGGAGGCGGGAGGGCCCCAGATACGCAGTATTTT.

This clone occurred a few times. The chain recombines TRBV5-1 with TRBJ1-2; D is unclear. The V gene lost 0 bases and the J gene lost 6 bases, with 12 bases spanning the gap. Germline V gene sequence: CDR1 SGHRS, CDR2 YFSETQ. The CDR3 extends over 14 amino acids. CDR3 sequence: CASSLETPAHGYTF. DNA of the CDR3: TGCGCCAGCAGCTTGGAGACGCCTGCACATGGCTACACCTTC.

V is TRBV25-1 and J is TRBJ1-2; the D is unclear. The CDR3 loop spans 11 amino acids. Germline V lookup: CDR1 MGHDK, CDR2 SYGVNS. V was shortened by 5 bases and J by 8 bases, with 9 bases between the two germline ends. The CDR3 DNA is TGTGCCAGCAGTAGTACAGACGGCTACACCTTC. This sequence encodes CASSSTDGYTF.

The rearrangement links TRBV29-1 to TRBJ1-5, with D unclear. With 4 bases removed from V and 1 base from J, the gap between germline ends came to 8 bases. CDR1 and CDR2 (germline): SQVTM, ANQGSEA. The CDR3 is made up of 13 amino acids. The CDR3 loop reads CSVGWRSNQPQHF. CDR3 sequence (DNA): TGCAGCGTTGGCTGGCGGAGCAATCAGCCCCAGCATTTT.

This sequence joins TRBV30 and TRBJ1-5; 7 nucleotides agree with TRBD1. CDR1 GTSNPN and CDR2 SVGIG come from the germline V gene (reference sequence). The V and J ends lost 2 bases and 7 bases, in that order; junction bases with no gene match: 5. This CDR3 is built from 13 residues. DNA of the CDR3: TGTGCCTGGAGTTCGACAGGGCGACAGCCCCAGCATTTT. It specifies CAWSSTGRQPQHF.

Concerning this clone itself: Other nucleotide sequences from this sample produce the same CDR3. The chain couples TRBV7-2 to TRBJ2-3; the D is unclear. This CDR3 contains 12 residues. V lost 5 bases and J lost 2, with 5 bases in between. The germline CDR1 and CDR2 sequences are SGHTA and FQGNSA. The CDR3 region is CASSQDTDTQYF. The CDR3 DNA follows: TGTGCCAGCAGCCAGGACACAGATACGCAGTATTTT.

Concerning this clone: At one of its ends the junction is not consistent with the germline gene, which may arise from a read error. This chain uses TRBV11-2 with TRBJ2-7; D remains unclear. CDR1 is SGHAT and CDR2 is FQNNGV in the germline V gene. The CDR3 length is 12 residues. CDR3 in amino acids: CASSIDPYEQYF. The CDR3 DNA reads as TGTGCCAGCAGCATAGACCCATACGAGCAGTACTTC. The whole variable domain, remainder taken from reference TRBV11-2 and TRBJ2-7, is EAGVAQSPRYKIIEKRQSVAFWCNPISGHATLYWYQQILGQGPKLLIQFQNNGVVDDSQLPKDRFSAERLKGVDSTLKIQPAKLEDSAVYLCASSIDPYEQYFGPGTRLTVT.

The rearrangement links TRBV7-2 to TRBJ1-4; 7 nucleotides line up with TRBD1. The V and J ends lost 5 bases and 8 bases, in that order; junction bases with no gene match: 5. Germline V lookup: CDR1 SGHTA, CDR2 FQGNSA. The CDR3 covers 13 residues. Written as DNA, the CDR3 is TGTGCCAGCAGCCCCGGGACAGTCGAAAAACTGTTTTTT. Translating gives CASSPGTVEKLFF.